This T cell receptor beta chain was sequenced during a study of CD8 T cells in ankylosing spondylitis. Study-level findings and limits: It was reported that disease-linked clones were significantly enriched in matched ankylosing spondylitis synovial fluid. A TCR beta motif of fewer than ten highly homologous variants seemed to mark ankylosing spondylitis blood.

Preparation of TCR beta libraries was done by quantitative 5'-RACE with molecular barcodes. A single record per CDR3 protein comes from TCRdb applying MiXCR to the 5' RACE reads. Among about 220,000 distinct CDR3 sequences listed, around 25% were seen once. The CDR3 covers 17 residues. Germline V gives CDR1 SSHAT, CDR2 FNYEAQ (reference sequence). This clonotype has only a few counts. What it binds is not known. A read error may produce the germline difference seen at one junction end. V gene TRBV7-7 combines with J gene TRBJ2-1; TRBD2 aligns across 13 bases. The receptor's source is a male donor with ankylosing spondylitis or in good health (not recorded which). The sequencing input was blood, either unsorted or a sorted T cell fraction (not recorded which). The CDR3 loop is CASSQGTSGVPYNEQFF. The CDR3 DNA reads TGTGCTAGCAGCCAAGGGACTAGCGGGGTCCCCTACAATGAGCAGTTCTTC.